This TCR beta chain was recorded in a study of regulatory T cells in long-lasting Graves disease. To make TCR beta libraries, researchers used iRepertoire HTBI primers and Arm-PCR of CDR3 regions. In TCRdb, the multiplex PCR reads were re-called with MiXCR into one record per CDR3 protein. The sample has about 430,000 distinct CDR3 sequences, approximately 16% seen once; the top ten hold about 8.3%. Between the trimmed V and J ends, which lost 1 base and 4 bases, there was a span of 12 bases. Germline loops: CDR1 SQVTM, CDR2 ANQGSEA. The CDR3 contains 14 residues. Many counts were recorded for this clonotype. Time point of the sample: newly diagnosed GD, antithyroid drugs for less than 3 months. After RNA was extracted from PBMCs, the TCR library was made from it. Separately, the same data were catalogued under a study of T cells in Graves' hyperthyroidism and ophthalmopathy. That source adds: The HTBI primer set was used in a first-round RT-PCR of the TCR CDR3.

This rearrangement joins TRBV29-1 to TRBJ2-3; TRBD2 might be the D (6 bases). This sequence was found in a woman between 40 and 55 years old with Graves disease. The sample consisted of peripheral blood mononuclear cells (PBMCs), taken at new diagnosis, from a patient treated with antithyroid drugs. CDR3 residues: CSVEVMREADTQYF. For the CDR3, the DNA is TGCAGCGTTGAAGTTATGAGGGAGGCAGATACGCAGTATTTT.